The next 20 T cell receptor beta chains were all read from a single sample in a study of response to subunit inactivated influenza vaccine. One entry per CDR3 protein results from TCRdb running MiXCR on the RT-PCR reads. The sample carries around 570,000 distinct CDR3 sequences, about 8% recorded once. The sequencing here drew on PBMCs from blood, taken 23 months after vaccination. The source of these receptors is a man aged 50 to 75 who received an inactivated influenza vaccine.

This clonotype has only a few counts. This chain links TRBV7-6 with TRBJ2-5; D unresolved. The CDR3 spans 14 residues. V dropped 1 base and J dropped 1 base, with 7 bases sitting between them. Germline V lookup: CDR1 SGHVS, CDR2 FNYEAQ. The CDR3 DNA is TGTGCCAGCAGCTTAGGGTCGACCCAAGAGACCCAGTACTTC. It specifies CASSLGSTQETQYF.

This clonotype was seen ten or more times. The chain couples TRBV2 to TRBJ2-3; perhaps D is TRBD1 or TRBD2 (5 bases each). Germline V gives CDR1 SNHLY, CDR2 FYNNEI. V gave up 1 base and J gave up 0 bases, with 8 bases separating them. This CDR3 comprises 15 residues. This chain's CDR3 is CASSEVGGSTDTQYF. The CDR3, as DNA: TGTGCCAGCAGTGAAGTTGGGGGTAGCACAGATACGCAGTATTTT.

This clonotype showed up just a few times. The chain is built from TRBV7-2 and TRBJ2-2; tentative D call: TRBD2 (6 bases). The CDR3 extends over 16 amino acids. V was clipped by 5 bases and J by 5 bases, with 18 bases between them. The germline V gene encodes CDR1 SGHTA and CDR2 FQGNSA. CDR3 sequence (DNA): TGTGCCAGCAGCCCCTGGTGGGGGGATCGTACCGGGGAGCTGTTTTTT. Amino acids: CASSPWWGDRTGELFF.

In its sample, this clonotype was seen a few times. V gene TRBV6-2 or TRBV6-3 combines with J gene TRBJ1-5, with D hard to call. V lost 8 bases, J lost 6 bases, and 11 bases lay in between. CDR1 MNHEY and CDR2 SVGEGT come from the germline V gene. The CDR3 runs 12 residues. The CDR3 protein is CASCLSGQPQHF. The CDR3 coding sequence is TGTGCCAGCTGTTTGTCGGGTCAGCCCCAGCATTTT.

In its sample, this clonotype was seen a few times. The J gene is TRBJ1-4, the V gene TRBV5-1; TRBD1 matches at 9 bases. Germline CDR1 reads SGHRS; CDR2 reads YFSETQ. The CDR3 covers 15 residues. The V segment lost 1 base and the J segment 4 bases; nucleotides outside the gene matches: 2. DNA of the CDR3: TGCGCCAGCAGCTTGCCGGGACAGGGTAATGAAAAACTGTTTTTT. Its translation is CASSLPGQGNEKLFF.

In this sample, this clonotype turned up once. The chain joins TRBV21-1 to TRBJ1-1; the table's D call, TRBD1, has no DNA check behind it. TRBV21-1 is tagged as a pseudogene. The CDR3 has 13 residues. The CDR3 protein is CASSHIRGFEAFF. For the CDR3, the DNA is TGTGCCAGCAGCCACATAAGGGGATTTGAAGCTTTCTTT.

The table lists this clonotype with a few counts. The V and J genes are TRBV3-1 and TRBJ2-1, with TRBD1 matching over 7 bases. V dropped 2 bases and J dropped 0; count of bases not matched to a gene: 4. This CDR3 spans 16 amino acids. Germline lookup yields CDR1 LGHDT and CDR2 YNNKEL (reference sequence). The DNA of the CDR3 is TGTGCCAGCAGCCAACGGACAGGACTCTCCTACAATGAGCAGTTCTTC. Residues: CASSQRTGLSYNEQFF.

The chain carries TRBV20-1 and TRBJ1-6; possible D gene TRBD1, 6 bases. Trimming cost V 6 bases and J 7 bases, with 16 bases left between them. CDR1 is DFQATT and CDR2 is SNEGSKA in the germline V gene (reference sequence). The CDR3 is made up of 14 amino acids. CDR3 DNA sequence: TGCAGTGCCGTAGCGGGGGCCAAGAATTCACCCCTCCACTTT. It encodes CSAVAGAKNSPLHF.

On this clonotype: The junction shows a germline mismatch at one end, possibly a read error. The V gene is TRBV12-3 or TRBV12-4, the J gene TRBJ1-1; D perhaps matches TRBD1 (6 bases). The CDR3 length is 14 residues. The CDR3 nucleotides read TGTGCCGGCAGTTTATCCAGGGGGAACACTGAAGCTTTCTTT. Translating it yields CAGSLSRGNTEAFF.

At least ten counts were recorded for this clonotype. V gene TRBV6-2 or TRBV6-3 combines with J gene TRBJ2-1; D call uncertain. CDR3 length equals 12 residues. V was clipped by 2 bases and J by 7 bases, with 6 bases between them. CDR1 and CDR2 (germline): MNHEY, SVGEGT. The CDR3 sequence: CASSYEPNEQFF. For the CDR3, the DNA is TGTGCCAGCAGTTACGAGCCTAATGAGCAGTTCTTC.

This chain joins TRBV6-2 or TRBV6-3 and TRBJ1-1; 9 bases map to TRBD1. The germline CDR1 and CDR2 sequences are MNHEY and SVGEGT. Trimming at V came to 6 bases and at J to 4 bases, leaving 6 bases not matched to a gene. The CDR3 runs to 14 residues. This CDR3 is CASRETGGTTEAFF. The CDR3 DNA reads as TGTGCCAGCAGGGAGACAGGGGGGACCACTGAAGCTTTCTTT.

Only a few counts were recorded for this clonotype. The rearrangement uses TRBV7-2 and TRBJ2-7; weak D call: TRBD1 (6 bases). There are 15 residues in the CDR3. V dropped 2 bases and J dropped 0 bases, with 11 bases sitting between them. The germline CDR1 and CDR2 sequences are SGHTA and FQGNSA. The CDR3 here is CASSLYRASSYEQYF. Here the CDR3 DNA reads TGTGCCAGCAGCTTATACAGGGCGAGCTCCTACGAGCAGTACTTC.

CDR3 nucleotides: TGTGCCAGCAGCGCGACAGGGGGTCGGAGGGAGACCCAGTACTTC. This encodes CASSATGGRRETQYF. The chain is built from TRBV7-9 and TRBJ2-5; 9 bases are a match to TRBD1. The CDR3 length is 15 residues. Losses at the gene ends were 5 bases for V and 5 bases for J; bases not matched to a gene: 9. CDR1 is SEHNR, CDR2 FQNEAQ, per germline (reference sequence).

The V call is TRBV11-2, the J call TRBJ2-7; D gene unclear. V was shortened by 4 bases and J by 7 bases, with 11 bases between the two germline ends. The V gene's germline CDR1 is SGHAT and CDR2 FQNNGV. This CDR3 is built from 12 residues. For the CDR3, the DNA is TGTGCCAGCAGCTCGACAACTCGGGAGCAGTACTTC. This encodes CASSSTTREQYF.

The chain employs TRBV2 and TRBJ2-4, with TRBD1 identical over 9 bases. The V segment lost 6 bases and the J segment 3 bases; nucleotides outside the gene matches: 9. The germline CDR1 and CDR2 sequences are SNHLY and FYNNEI. The CDR3 length is 16 residues. CDR3 in amino acids: CASRTTGQGGKNIQYF. Written as DNA, the CDR3 is TGTGCCAGCAGAACTACGGGACAGGGAGGCAAAAACATTCAGTACTTC. Looking up the rest from reference TRBV2 and TRBJ2-4 gives the full variable domain: EPEVTQTPSHQVTQMGQEVILRCVPISNHLYFYWYRQILGQKVEFLVSFYNNEISEKSEIFDDQFSVERPDGSNFTLKIRSTKLEDSAMYFCASRTTGQGGKNIQYFGAGTRLSVL.

The V call is TRBV5-1, the J call TRBJ2-3; D might be TRBD1 (7 bases). The germline gives CDR1 SGHRS, CDR2 YFSETQ. CDR3 length: 14 residues. Trimming stripped 8 bases from V and 5 bases from J, with 18 bases between. The CDR3 loop is CASGSGGGRDTQYF. CDR3 nucleotide sequence: TGCGCCAGTGGAAGTGGAGGGGGCCGAGATACGCAGTATTTT. The full variable domain, with the rest looked up from reference TRBV5-1 and TRBJ2-3, is KAGVTQTPRYLIKTRGQQVTLSCSPISGHRSVSWYQQTPGQGLQFLFEYFSETQRNKGNFPGRFSGRQFSNSRSEMNVSTLELGDSALYLCASGSGGGRDTQYFGPGTRLTVL.

This chain links TRBV12-3 or TRBV12-4 with TRBJ2-1, with D perhaps TRBD2 (5 bases). The V and J ends lost 5 bases and 14 bases respectively, with 16 bases between them. The CDR3 extends over 12 amino acids. The CDR3 sequence: CASSGLDRPKFF. As DNA, the CDR3 is TGTGCCAGCAGTGGACTGGACCGCCCTAAGTTCTTC.

This clonotype was recorded many times. CDR3 in amino acids: CASSVVGQNTEAFF. CDR3 sequence (DNA): TGTGCCAGCAGCGTAGTCGGACAAAACACTGAAGCTTTCTTT. This chain connects TRBV9 to TRBJ1-1; possible D gene TRBD1, 5 bases. Trimming removed 0 bases at V and 2 bases at J, with 8 bases between. The CDR3 covers 14 residues. The germline CDR1 and CDR2 sequences are SGDLS and YYNGEE.

This clonotype was observed a few times. This sequence joins TRBV20-1 and TRBJ2-3; 7 bases match TRBD1. Germline lookup yields CDR1 DFQATT and CDR2 SNEGSKA (reference sequence). Trimming at V came to 2 bases and at J to 8 bases, leaving 7 bases not matched to a gene. This CDR3 spans 13 amino acids. The CDR3 is CSARQGEEGTQYF. For the CDR3, the DNA is TGCAGTGCTAGACAGGGGGAAGAGGGTACGCAGTATTTT.

This clonotype was recorded at least ten times. CDR3 sequence reads: CSVVKQGEGGANVLTF. The CDR3 region has the DNA TGCAGCGTTGTGAAACAGGGGGAGGGAGGGGCCAACGTCCTGACTTTC. The chain is built from TRBV29-1 and TRBJ2-6, with a tentative D call TRBD1 (8 bases). V lost 4 bases and J 4 bases, leaving 17 bases between the germline ends. Germline V lookup: CDR1 SQVTM, CDR2 ANQGSEA. This CDR3 has 16 residues.